These 16 T cell receptor beta chains came from one sample sequenced in a study of vaccination and CD4 T cells after COVID-19. Treatment: approximately 11-day PBMC culture with coronavirus spike peptide pools or control peptides (ViraFEST assay). The Oncomine TCR Beta short-read assay generated sequence data from the DNA of cultured CD4+ T cells. TCRdb itself ran the PCR reads through MiXCR, one entry per CDR3 protein. The sample includes thousands of distinct CDR3 sequences, 73% seen only once; the top ten take roughly 34%. Antigens of these TCRs are unknown. What was sequenced was CD4+ T cells from blood, cultured in vitro. The receptors come from a human donor who had recovered from COVID-19.

The chain joins TRBV20-1 to TRBJ1-1; D uncertain. The CDR3 covers 13 residues. The V gene lost 3 bases and the J gene lost 5 bases, with 13 bases spanning the gap. The germline V gene encodes CDR1 DFQATT and CDR2 SNEGSKA (reference sequence). Written as DNA, the CDR3 is TGCAGTGCTAGCCCTAGGGTTGGGACTGAAGCTTTCTTT. It yields the protein CSASPRVGTEAFF.

CDR3 in DNA: TGTGCCACCAGCAGAGCCGGGACAGGGGTGGACGGCTACACCTTC. This encodes CATSRAGTGVDGYTF. The J gene is TRBJ1-2, the V gene TRBV15, with TRBD1 matching 10 bases. The trim removed 1 base at V and 8 bases at J, leaving 7 bases unmatched. CDR3 size: 15 residues. The V gene's germline CDR1 is LNHNV and CDR2 YYDKDF (reference sequence).

The chain carries TRBV28 and TRBJ2-7; 13 positions match TRBD2. There are 16 residues in the CDR3. Trimming removed 5 bases from V and 4 bases from J; junction bases left unmatched: 8. The germline V gene encodes CDR1 MDHEN and CDR2 SYDVKM. The CDR3 DNA reads TGTGCCAGCAGTCCCCCCGGACTAGCGGGAGCATACGAGCAGTACTTC. Encoded protein: CASSPPGLAGAYEQYF.

CDR3 in DNA: TGTGCCAGCAGGACACAACTTGGGTCACCCCTCCACTTT. It codes for CASRTQLGSPLHF. The chain combines TRBV6-1 with TRBJ1-6; no definite D call. From germline, CDR1 is MNHNS and CDR2 SASEGT. The CDR3 is made up of 13 amino acids. Trimming cost V 6 bases and J 10 bases, with 13 bases left between them.

J is TRBJ2-1 and V is TRBV20-1; 11 positions match TRBD2. V dropped 6 bases and J dropped 2; count of bases not matched to a gene: 9. CDR3 length: 16 residues. The germline V gene encodes CDR1 DFQATT and CDR2 SNEGSKA (reference sequence). DNA for the CDR3: TGCAGTGCGCCCAAGGGACTAGCGGTGACCTACAATGAGCAGTTCTTC. Its translation: CSAPKGLAVTYNEQFF.

This sequence joins TRBV20-1 and TRBJ2-2, with D uncertain. Germline V gives CDR1 DFQATT, CDR2 SNEGSKA (reference sequence). The CDR3 length is 13 residues. V gave up 5 bases and J gave up 9 bases, with 16 bases separating them. The CDR3 is CSAGYDLGRELFF. The CDR3 DNA follows: TGCAGTGCTGGATATGACCTGGGGAGGGAGCTGTTTTTT.

The rearrangement joins TRBV20-1 to TRBJ2-7; no firm D call. The CDR3 is made up of 11 amino acids. The germline V and J ends were trimmed by 4 bases and 3 bases, with 7 bases remaining between them. Germline V CDR1 and CDR2: DFQATT, SNEGSKA (reference sequence). The CDR3 reads CSAKLGYEQYF. CDR3 DNA sequence: TGCAGTGCTAAACTTGGCTACGAGCAGTACTTC.

The chain employs TRBV20-1 and TRBJ2-7; 9 bases are shared with TRBD1. V lost 4 bases to trimming and J lost 1 base; unmatched junction nucleotides: 5. The CDR3 totals 14 residues. Germline CDR1 and CDR2: DFQATT and SNEGSKA (reference sequence). CDR3 loop: CSATLTGGSYEQYF. The CDR3, as DNA: TGCAGTGCTACCTTGACAGGGGGATCCTACGAGCAGTACTTC.

The chain couples TRBV7-9 to TRBJ2-1; no clear D. The V and J ends lost 3 bases and 4 bases respectively, with 10 bases between them. The CDR3 has 14 amino acids. Germline values: CDR1 SEHNR, CDR2 FQNEAQ (reference sequence). CDR3 coding DNA: TGTGCCAGCAGCTTTACGGCAGATTACAATGAGCAGTTCTTC. It specifies CASSFTADYNEQFF.

The chain links TRBV18 to TRBJ1-2, with 8 bases lining up with TRBD1. With 1 base clipped from V and 6 bases from J, the junction kept 13 bases outside the gene matches. Germline CDR1 and CDR2: KGHSH and LQKENI. This CDR3 region has 17 residues. CDR3 DNA sequence: TGTGCCAGCTCACCACGGAGCGCGGGGACAGGCGAGAATGGCTACACCTTC. Translated: CASSPRSAGTGENGYTF.

This clonotype is labeled as medium-sized. The rearrangement uses TRBV20-1 and TRBJ1-2; 8 bases align to TRBD1. Germline CDR1 and CDR2: DFQATT and SNEGSKA (reference sequence). With V trimmed by 0 bases and J by 6 bases, 3 bases remained unmatched. The CDR3 totals 13 residues. CDR3 nucleotide sequence: TGCAGTGCTAGAGATATGACAGGGGATGGCTACACCTTC. Its translation is CSARDMTGDGYTF.

This clonotype was recorded only once. The chain employs TRBV6-1 and TRBJ1-1; D may be TRBD1 (5 bases). Germline loops: CDR1 MNHNS, CDR2 SASEGT. Trimming stripped 2 bases from V and 3 bases from J, with 7 bases between. CDR3 length equals 13 residues. Here the CDR3 reads CASSEQGDTEAFF. For the CDR3, the DNA is TGTGCCAGCAGTGAACAGGGAGACACTGAAGCTTTCTTT.

The chain's CDR3 is CASSHRGGDRDEQFF. The CDR3 bases are TGTGCCAGCAGCCACCGGGGCGGGGACAGGGATGAGCAGTTCTTC. The chain couples TRBV7-2 to TRBJ2-1; 9 bases fit TRBD1. CDR3 length: 15 amino acids. CDR1 is SGHTA and CDR2 is FQGNSA in the germline V gene. J gave up 8 bases and V 5 bases, and 10 bases lay outside the gene matches.

The chain carries TRBV6-1 and TRBJ2-5; maybe TRBD1 (6 bases). Germline V gives CDR1 MNHNS, CDR2 SASEGT. The V end was cut by 10 bases, the J end by 5 bases, with 20 bases between. The CDR3 runs 14 residues. In nucleotides, the CDR3 is TGTGCCACCGGAGAACAGGGCCCCCGGGAGACCCAGTACTTC. As protein: CATGEQGPRETQYF.

The chain joins TRBV20-1 to TRBJ1-1, with TRBD1 as a possible D gene (5 bases). Germline-derived CDR1 and CDR2 are DFQATT and SNEGSKA (reference sequence). This CDR3 comprises 15 residues. V was clipped by 1 base and J by 4 bases, with 16 bases between them. CDR3 nucleotide sequence: TGCAGTGCTAGAGGGGGCAGGGCCGGGGGCACTGAAGCTTTCTTT. Translating it yields CSARGGRAGGTEAFF.

In this sample, this clonotype turned up a few times. This chain connects TRBV19 to TRBJ2-3; D is possibly TRBD1 (6 bases). This CDR3 has 17 residues. The germline V and J ends were trimmed by 5 bases and 0 bases, with 18 bases remaining between them. The germline V gene encodes CDR1 LNHDA and CDR2 SQIVND (reference sequence). In nucleotides, the CDR3 is TGTGCCAGTAGTCCGGCGGTGGGGGCAACTAGCACAGATACGCAGTATTTT. Residues: CASSPAVGATSTDTQYF.